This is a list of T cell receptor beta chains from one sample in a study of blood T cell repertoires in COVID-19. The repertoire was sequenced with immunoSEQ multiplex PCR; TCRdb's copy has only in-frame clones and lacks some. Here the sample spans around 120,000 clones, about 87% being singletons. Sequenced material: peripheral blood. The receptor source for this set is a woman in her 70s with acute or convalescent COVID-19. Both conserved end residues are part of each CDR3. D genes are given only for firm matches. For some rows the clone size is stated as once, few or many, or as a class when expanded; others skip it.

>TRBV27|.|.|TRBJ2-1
TGTGCCAGCAGCCGGGACTGGCCTTTCTCGGAGCAGTTCTTC
CASSRDWPFSEQFF
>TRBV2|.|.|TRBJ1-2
TGTGCCAGCAGCGGGACATGGGGCTACACCTTC
CASSGTWGYTF
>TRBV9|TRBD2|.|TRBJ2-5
TGTGCCAGCAGCGTAACCGGGACTAGTAAACAAGAGACCCAGTACTTC
CASSVTGTSKQETQYF
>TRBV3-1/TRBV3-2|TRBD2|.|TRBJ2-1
TGTGCCAGCAGACTAGCGGGGGGGCGCTACAATGAGCAGTTCTTC
CASRLAGGRYNEQFF
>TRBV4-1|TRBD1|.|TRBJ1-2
TGCGCCAGCAGCCCAAAAGGGGGCCCCGGGACGGCCTATGGCTACACCTTC
CASSPKGGPGTAYGYTF
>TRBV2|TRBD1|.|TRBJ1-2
TGTGCCGGGACAGGGGCAGTTGATGGCTACACCTTC
CAGTGAVDGYTF
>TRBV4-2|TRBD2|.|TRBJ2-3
TGTGCCAGCAGCCAAGAGGTCCAGCGGGGGACAGATACGCAGTATTTT
CASSQEVQRGTDTQYF
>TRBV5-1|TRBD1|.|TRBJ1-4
TGCGCCAGCAGCTTGACCGGACAGGGACCGAGTGAAAAACTGTTTTTT
CASSLTGQGPSEKLFF
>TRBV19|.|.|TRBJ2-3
TGTGCCAGTAGTATAACTGAGAATCCTTGGGATACGCAGTATTTT
CASSITENPWDTQYF
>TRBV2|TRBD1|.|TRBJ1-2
TGTGCCAGCAGTGAACGACAGGGAATTTACACCTTC
CASSERQGIYTF
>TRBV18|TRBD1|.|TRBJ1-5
TGTGCCAGCTCTCCCACAGGGGATCAGCCCCAGCATTTT
CASSPTGDQPQHF
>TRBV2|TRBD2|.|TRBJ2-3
TGTGCCAGCAGGGCACTAGCGGGGGGGGCAGATACGCAGTATTTT
CASRALAGGADTQYF
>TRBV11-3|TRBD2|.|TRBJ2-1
TGTGCCACCAACTCCGGACTAGACTCTCTTGAGCAGTTCTTC
CATNSGLDSLEQFF
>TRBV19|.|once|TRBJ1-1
TGTGCCAGTAGTATATCGTCGAACACTGAAGCTTTCTTT
CASSISSNTEAFF
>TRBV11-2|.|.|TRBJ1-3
TGTGCCAGCAGTTCGGAGGCTGGAAACACCATATATTTT
CASSSEAGNTIYF
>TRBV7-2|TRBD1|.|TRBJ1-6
TGTGCCAGCAGGACTACCGGGACAGGGGGCGGTCATTCACCCCTCCACTTT
CASRTTGTGGGHSPLHF
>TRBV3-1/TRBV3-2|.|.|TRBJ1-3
TGTGCCAGCAACATGGCCATCTCTGGAAACACCATATATTTT
CASNMAISGNTIYF
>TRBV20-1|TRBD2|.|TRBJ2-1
TGCAGTGCTAGTGGTCTAGCGGGGGGGTCCTCCTACAATGAGCAGTTCTTC
CSASGLAGGSSYNEQFF
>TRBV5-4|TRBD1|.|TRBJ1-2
TGTGCCAGCAGCCCAGACAGGGGGCCCAACTATGGCTACACCTTC
CASSPDRGPNYGYTF
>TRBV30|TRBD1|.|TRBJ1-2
TGTGCCTGGAGTCACAGGCCGGGACAGAGGATCGGGAACTATGGCTACACCTTC
CAWSHRPGQRIGNYGYTF
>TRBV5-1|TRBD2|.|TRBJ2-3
TGCGCCAGCAGCTTGGCCGTTAGCGGGGAAACAGATACGCAGTATTTT
CASSLAVSGETDTQYF
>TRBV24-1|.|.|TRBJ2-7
TGTGCCACCAGTGATCACCAGGGCCCCTACGAGCAGTACTTC
CATSDHQGPYEQYF
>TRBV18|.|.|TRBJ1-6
TGTGCCAGCTCAACGGACAGAAATTCACCCCTCCACTTT
CASSTDRNSPLHF
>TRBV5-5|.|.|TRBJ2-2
TGTGCCAGCCTCGACAGTCCGAACACCGGGGAGCTGTTTTTT
CASLDSPNTGELFF
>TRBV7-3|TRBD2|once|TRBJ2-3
TGTGCCAGCAGCCGGGTTAGCGGGGGGGTTACAGATACGCAGTATTTT
CASSRVSGGVTDTQYF
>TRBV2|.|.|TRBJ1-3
TGTGCCAGCAGTGAATCGGGTCAAGCTGGAAACACCATATATTTT
CASSESGQAGNTIYF
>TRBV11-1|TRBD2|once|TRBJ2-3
TGTGCCAGCAGCCCAGCGGGGGCCACAGATACGCAGTATTTT
CASSPAGATDTQYF
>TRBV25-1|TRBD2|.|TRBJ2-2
TGTGCCAGCAGGACTAGCGGGGAAGCGGGGGAGCTGTTTTTT
CASRTSGEAGELFF
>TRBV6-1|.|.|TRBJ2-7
TGTGCCAGCAGTGAGGGGAGTTACGAGCAGTACTTC
CASSEGSYEQYF
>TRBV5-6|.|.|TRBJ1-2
TGTGCCAGCAGACGAGTTAGTATTCCTGGCTACACCTTC
CASRRVSIPGYTF
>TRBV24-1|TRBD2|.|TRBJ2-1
TGTGCCACCAGTGATCCCGCGGGGGGGGGCCTCAATGAGCAGTTCTTC
CATSDPAGGGLNEQFF
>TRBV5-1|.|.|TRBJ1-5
TGCGCCAGCAGCCAGGAGGTGAATCAGCCCCAGCATTTT
CASSQEVNQPQHF
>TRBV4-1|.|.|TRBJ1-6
TGCGCCAGCAGCCAAGATCACCCCAGATCACCCCTCCACTTT
CASSQDHPRSPLHF
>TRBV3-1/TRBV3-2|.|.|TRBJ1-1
TGTGCCAGCAGCCAAAGGGAGGGCTGGGGTGAAGCTTTCTTT
CASSQREGWGEAFF
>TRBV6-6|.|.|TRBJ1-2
TGTGCCAGCAGCCAAAAGGTCGTTCGGGACTATGGCTACACCTTC
CASSQKVVRDYGYTF
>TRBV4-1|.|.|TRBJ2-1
TGCGCCAGCAGCCAAGGGTGGTCAACCAGCTCCTACAATGAGCAGTTCTTC
CASSQGWSTSSYNEQFF
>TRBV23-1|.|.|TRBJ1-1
TGCGCCAGCAGTCAATCTCACACTTGTTTGGGGGGCACTGAAGCTTTCTTT
CASSQSHTCLGGTEAFF
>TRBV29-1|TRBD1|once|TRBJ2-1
TGCAGCGTAGAAAGACAGGGAAGAGTCAATGAGCAGTTCTTC
CSVERQGRVNEQFF
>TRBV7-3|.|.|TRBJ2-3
TGTGCCAGCAGCTTGGGGGCGGGGGCAGGCACAGATACGCAGTATTTT
CASSLGAGAGTDTQYF
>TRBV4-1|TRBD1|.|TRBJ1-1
TGCGCCAGCAGCCAAGGACAGGGCGCGAACACTGAAGCTTTCTTT
CASSQGQGANTEAFF